Following are 28 T cell receptor beta chains from one sample sequenced in a study of T-cell reconstitution after alpha-beta-depleted transplantation in children (dated by TCRdb to between 2015 and 2016). The treatment or condition label, read with the paper, signifies: allogeneic hematopoietic cell transplantation with graft depleted of TCRalphabeta T cells and CD19 B cells. The library was obtained by PCR. The run used an Illumina HiSeq 2500. TCR library preparation used molecular barcoding, with unique molecular identifiers applied to normalize quantification of the TCRbeta repertoire. TCRdb reran the public reads through fastp at Q25 and MiXCR, keeping productive beta chains. Every distinct CDR3 protein forms one entry, paired with its most common genes and DNA. This sample gives 80,000 or so distinct CDR3 sequences in total; over 12% of them show up just once. The ten most abundant clones make up 27% of the sample.

The sequencing here drew on PBMCs, mostly from graft donor cells, taken 180 days after TCRalphabeta/CD19-depleted stem cell transplant. These receptors were obtained from a male patient aged 2-10 years who had a stem cell transplant for acute lymphoblastic leukemia, so the T cells may come from the graft donor.

This clonotype showed up just a few times. The chain carries TRBV4-2 and TRBJ2-2, with D unresolved. V was trimmed by 1 base and J by 5 bases, leaving 8 bases between them. In germline, CDR1 is LGHNA, CDR2 YNFKEQ. The CDR3 totals 14 residues. CDR3 in DNA: TGTGCCAGCAGCCAAGGACGGTGGACCGGGGAGCTGTTTTTT. It encodes CASSQGRWTGELFF.

The sample holds many counts of this clonotype. The V call is TRBV12-3 or TRBV12-4, the J call TRBJ2-7; D may match TRBD1 or TRBD2 (5 bases each). The CDR3 runs to 13 residues. Trimming removed 5 bases at V and 0 bases at J, with 8 bases between. Here the CDR3 reads CASSRDGSYEQYF. CDR3 nucleotides: TGTGCCAGCAGTCGGGACGGCTCCTACGAGCAGTACTTC.

The rearrangement links TRBV7-2 to TRBJ1-1; D not certain. CDR3 length equals 17 residues. Germline-derived CDR1 and CDR2 are SGHTA and FQGNSA. V was trimmed by 5 bases and J by 3 bases, leaving 22 bases between them. The CDR3 protein is CASSPLMILIRDTEAFF. The CDR3 region has the DNA TGTGCCAGCAGCCCCCTAATGATCCTGATCCGAGACACTGAAGCTTTCTTT.

The chain recombines TRBV18 with TRBJ1-2; tentatively, D is TRBD1 (6 bases). Germline V gene sequence: CDR1 KGHSH, CDR2 LQKENI. Trimming shortened V by 2 bases and J by 6 bases, and 25 bases separated the two germline ends. The CDR3 is 18 residues long. The CDR3 loop is CASSPRQRGAREEDGYTF. The CDR3 nucleotides are TGTGCCAGCTCACCAAGGCAACGGGGGGCGCGCGAGGAGGATGGCTACACCTTC.

The chain is built from TRBV6-1 and TRBJ2-7; D possibly uses TRBD1 or TRBD2 (6 bases each). The germline gives CDR1 MNHNS, CDR2 SASEGT. Trimming pared 5 bases from V and 7 bases from J, leaving 21 bases between. The CDR3 contains 15 residues. The CDR3 nucleotides are TGTGCCAGCAGTCCCCACAGGGACTGGAGTGGGGAGCAGTACTTC. Amino acids: CASSPHRDWSGEQYF.

The chain combines TRBV5-5 with TRBJ2-5; 15 nucleotides line up with TRBD2. CDR3 size: 18 residues. Trimming at V came to 0 bases and at J to 5 bases, leaving 8 bases not matched to a gene. Germline loops: CDR1 SGHKS, CDR2 YYEKEE (reference sequence). The CDR3 sequence is CASSLGGLAGGSWETQYF. The CDR3 DNA is TGTGCCAGCAGCTTGGGTGGACTAGCGGGAGGGTCGTGGGAGACCCAGTACTTC.

V and J are TRBV20-1 and TRBJ2-5; no clear D gene. The CDR3 is 11 residues long. The ends were cut back, 5 bases at V and 5 bases at J, with 9 bases in the middle. Looked up from germline, CDR1 is DFQATT and CDR2 is SNEGSKA (reference sequence). The CDR3 DNA is TGCAGTGCTTCCCTTTATGAGACCCAGTACTTC. This sequence encodes CSASLYETQYF.

This clonotype was observed a few times. The chain recombines TRBV7-2 with TRBJ2-5, with D tentatively TRBD1 or TRBD2 (5 bases each). Germline lookup yields CDR1 SGHTA and CDR2 FQGNSA. V was cut by 3 bases and J by 0 bases, with 11 bases left in between. The CDR3 loop spans 15 amino acids. The chain's CDR3 is CASSFEPGHQETQYF. CDR3 coding DNA: TGTGCCAGCAGCTTCGAACCGGGACACCAAGAGACCCAGTACTTC.

This clonotype has a handful of counts. The chain links TRBV5-1 to TRBJ1-1; no clear D. CDR1 SGHRS and CDR2 YFSETQ come from the germline V gene. Trimming took off 0 bases at V and 4 bases at J, with 10 bases between the two ends. The length of the CDR3 is 14 residues. This chain's CDR3 is CASSLGGKGTEAFF. In DNA, the CDR3 is TGCGCCAGCAGCTTGGGAGGGAAGGGCACTGAAGCTTTCTTT.

This clonotype was recorded at least ten times. In DNA, the CDR3 is TGTGCCAGCAGTTTAGGGGCTAGCGGAAGCCAGTACTTC. As protein: CASSLGASGSQYF. This chain links TRBV12-3 or TRBV12-4 with TRBJ2-5; TRBD2 aligns across 7 bases. This CDR3 is built from 13 residues. The ends lost 1 base at V and 10 bases at J; junction bases unmatched: 6.

This clonotype was seen a few times. Compared with germline, one end of the junction differs, possibly owing to a read error. The V and J genes are TRBV5-6 and TRBJ1-5; 9 bases are a match to TRBD1. CDR1 and CDR2 (germline): SGHDT, YYEEEE. CDR3 size: 16 residues. CDR3 DNA sequence: TGTGCCAGCAGCCGGGGGACAGGGAGGATTAATCAGACCCAGCATTTT. Translated: CASSRGTGRINQTQHF.

This CDR3 is CASSLHQTGITEAFF. The DNA of the CDR3 is TGTGCCAGCAGCCTCCATCAGACAGGCATTACTGAAGCTTTCTTT. The chain is built from TRBV7-3 and TRBJ1-1; TRBD1 is a possible D gene (6 bases). This CDR3 is 15 amino acids long. Trimming took 5 bases from V and 5 from J, leaving 18 bases between them. Germline V CDR1 and CDR2: SGHTA, FQGTGA.

The V call is TRBV12-3 or TRBV12-4, the J call TRBJ2-1; 8 bases are shared with TRBD1. V shed 5 bases, J shed 4 bases, and the junction held 7 bases outside the gene matches. This CDR3 has 15 amino acids. The DNA for the CDR3 is TGTGCCAGCAGTCCAATAGGACAGGGATACAATGAGCAGTTCTTC. This translates into CASSPIGQGYNEQFF.

This clonotype was found a few times. The chain combines TRBV7-6 with TRBJ1-4; D uncertain. CDR1 is SGHVS, CDR2 FNYEAQ, per germline. CDR3 size: 16 residues. V gave up 1 base and J gave up 3 bases, with 12 bases separating them. As DNA, the CDR3 is TGTGCCAGCAGCTTAGTGTCAGGACCTTCTAATGAAAAACTGTTTTTT. Its protein is CASSLVSGPSNEKLFF.

The gene calls are TRBV3-1 and TRBJ1-5; D gene ambiguous. The CDR3 runs 15 residues. CDR1 is LGHDT and CDR2 is YNNKEL in the germline V gene (reference sequence). V lost 0 bases and J 0 bases, leaving 6 bases between the germline ends. CDR3 bases: TGTGCCAGCAGCCAAGATAGCGGTAGCAATCAGCCCCAGCATTTT. It encodes CASSQDSGSNQPQHF.

The table lists this clonotype with a few counts. The J gene is TRBJ2-7, the V gene TRBV20-1; D might be TRBD1 (6 bases). The CDR3 contains 14 residues. V shed 2 bases and J shed 2 bases, with 13 bases lying between them. Germline V gene sequence: CDR1 DFQATT, CDR2 SNEGSKA (reference sequence). In nucleotides, the CDR3 is TGCAGTGCTAGACCCAGGGGACGCACCTACGAGCAGTACTTC. Protein product: CSARPRGRTYEQYF.

This sequence joins TRBV2 and TRBJ2-2; D is possibly TRBD1 (6 bases). The V end was cut by 9 bases, the J end by 2 bases, with 10 bases between. Germline V gene lookup returns CDR1 SNHLY and CDR2 FYNNEI. The CDR3 consists of 13 residues. CDR3 bases: TGTGCCAGTGGGACAATCAACACCGGGGAGCTGTTTTTT. It specifies CASGTINTGELFF.

This clonotype was found a few times. The rearrangement links TRBV6-1 to TRBJ1-1, with D uncertain. V lost 6 bases and J 3 bases, leaving 11 bases between the germline ends. Per the germline V gene, CDR1 is MNHNS and CDR2 is SASEGT. CDR3 length equals 13 residues. The CDR3 region has the DNA TGTGCCAGCAGCCGCCGTCATGACACTGAAGCTTTCTTT. It is translated as CASSRRHDTEAFF.

This clonotype was counted only a few times. The CDR3 protein is CSVGGRAQYF. DNA of the CDR3: TGCAGCGTCGGAGGGCGGGCGCAGTATTTT. V gene TRBV29-1 combines with J gene TRBJ2-3; weak D call: TRBD2 (6 bases). There are 10 residues in the CDR3. V was cut by 6 bases and J by 10 bases, with 11 bases left in between. CDR1 and CDR2 from the germline V gene are SQVTM and ANQGSEA.

The chain uses TRBV6-2 or TRBV6-3 and TRBJ1-2; a weak D match, TRBD1 (6 bases). V was cut by 7 bases and J by 0 bases, with 9 bases left in between. CDR1 MNHEY and CDR2 SVGEGT come from the germline V gene. The CDR3 contains 13 residues. The CDR3: CASTWTANYGYTF. CDR3 nucleotides: TGTGCCAGCACGTGGACAGCTAACTATGGCTACACCTTC.

The chain recombines TRBV7-6 with TRBJ2-3; no clear D. This CDR3 contains 15 residues. Between the trimmed V and J ends, which lost 1 base and 3 bases, there was a span of 11 bases. CDR1 and CDR2 (germline): SGHVS, FNYEAQ. The chain's CDR3 is CASSLEARRTDTQYF. The DNA of the CDR3 is TGTGCCAGCAGCTTAGAGGCTAGAAGAACAGATACGCAGTATTTT.

The J gene is TRBJ1-5, the V gene TRBV4-3; D unresolved. Germline V gene data show CDR1 as LGHNA and CDR2 as YSLEER. Trimming took 0 bases from V and 4 from J, leaving 13 bases between them. The CDR3 runs 16 residues. The CDR3 nucleotides read TGCGCCAGCAGCCAAGATCGAGGGTTTGATAATCAGCCCCAGCATTTT. This gives the protein CASSQDRGFDNQPQHF.

This clonotype was picked up a small number of times. This chain uses TRBV6-2 or TRBV6-3 with TRBJ1-5; the match to TRBD1 covers 8 bases. The CDR3 is 18 amino acids. Germline values: CDR1 MNHEY, CDR2 SVGEGT. V gave up 0 bases and J gave up 6 bases; unmatched junction bases: 13. The CDR3, as DNA: TGTGCCAGCAGTTACTCGAGCCATGGCAGGGGGCCCGGTCAGCCCCAGCATTTT. This sequence encodes CASSYSSHGRGPGQPQHF.

J is TRBJ2-7 and V is TRBV12-3 or TRBV12-4; 8 nucleotides match TRBD1. Trimming removed 7 bases from V and 4 bases from J; junction bases left unmatched: 6. This CDR3 contains 13 residues. The CDR3 region has the DNA TGTGCCAGCACCCGGACAGGGCCTTACGAGCAGTACTTC. This translates into CASTRTGPYEQYF.

The rearrangement joins TRBV12-3 or TRBV12-4 to TRBJ2-7; D uncertain. Trimming removed 6 bases at V and 7 bases at J, with 10 bases between. This CDR3 is 11 amino acids long. The CDR3 is CASSSLGEQYF. For the CDR3, the DNA is TGTGCCAGCAGCTCCTTGGGAGAGCAGTACTTC.

V and J are TRBV28 and TRBJ1-2; D call uncertain. Germline assignment: CDR1 MDHEN and CDR2 SYDVKM. This CDR3 spans 15 amino acids. Trimming left V 6 bases short and J 3 bases short, with 17 bases between. CDR3 bases: TGTGCCAGCAGCCTAGCAAGGCGGATACACTATGGCTACACCTTC. It specifies CASSLARRIHYGYTF.

The chain combines TRBV4-2 with TRBJ1-5; 9 bases fit TRBD1. The CDR3 consists of 15 residues. J lost 2 bases, V lost 9 bases, and 8 bases had no gene match. Germline CDR1 and CDR2: LGHNA and YNFKEQ. CDR3 DNA: TGTGCCAGTTCACAGGGGGCGCGAGGCAATCAGCCCCAGCATTTT. Protein sequence: CASSQGARGNQPQHF.

The J gene is TRBJ1-5, the V gene TRBV7-2; possible D gene TRBD1, 5 bases. Germline assignment: CDR1 SGHTA and CDR2 FQGNSA. V was trimmed by 4 bases and J by 2 bases, leaving 12 bases between them. The CDR3 sequence is 15 residues long. CDR3 DNA: TGTGCCAGCAGCTGGCAGGGTAGGGGCAATCAGCCCCAGCATTTT. Its protein is CASSWQGRGNQPQHF.